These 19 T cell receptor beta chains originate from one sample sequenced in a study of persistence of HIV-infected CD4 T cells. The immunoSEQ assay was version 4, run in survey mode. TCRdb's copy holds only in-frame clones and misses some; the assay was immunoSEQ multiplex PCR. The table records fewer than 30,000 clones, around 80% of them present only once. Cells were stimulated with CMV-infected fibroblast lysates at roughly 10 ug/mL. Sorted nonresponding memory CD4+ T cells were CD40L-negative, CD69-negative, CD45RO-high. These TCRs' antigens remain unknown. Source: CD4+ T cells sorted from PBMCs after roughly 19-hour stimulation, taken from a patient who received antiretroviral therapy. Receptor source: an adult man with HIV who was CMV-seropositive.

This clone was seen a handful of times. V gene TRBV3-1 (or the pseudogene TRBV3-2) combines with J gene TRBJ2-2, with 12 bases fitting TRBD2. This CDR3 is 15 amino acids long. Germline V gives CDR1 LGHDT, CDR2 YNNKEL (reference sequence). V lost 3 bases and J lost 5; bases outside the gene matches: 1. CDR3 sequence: CASSHTSGGTGELFF. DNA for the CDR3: TGTGCCAGCAGCCATACTAGCGGGGGGACCGGGGAGCTGTTTTTT.

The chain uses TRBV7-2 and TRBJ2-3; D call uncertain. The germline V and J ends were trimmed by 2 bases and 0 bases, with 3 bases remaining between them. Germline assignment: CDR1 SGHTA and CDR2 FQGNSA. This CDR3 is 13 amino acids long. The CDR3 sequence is CASSLQSTDTQYF. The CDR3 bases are TGTGCCAGCAGCTTACAGAGCACAGATACGCAGTATTTT.

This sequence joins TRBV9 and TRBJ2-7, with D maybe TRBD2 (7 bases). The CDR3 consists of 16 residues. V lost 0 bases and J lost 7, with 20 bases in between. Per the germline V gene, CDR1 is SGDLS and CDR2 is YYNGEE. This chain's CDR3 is CASSVAGGEGGREQYF. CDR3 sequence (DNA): TGTGCCAGCAGCGTAGCGGGAGGTGAGGGGGGGCGTGAGCAGTACTTC.

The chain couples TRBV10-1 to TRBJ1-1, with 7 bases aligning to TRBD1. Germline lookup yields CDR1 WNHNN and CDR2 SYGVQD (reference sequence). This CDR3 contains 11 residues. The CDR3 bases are TGCGTCAAGACAGGGAGATCTGAAGCTTTCTTT. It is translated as CVKTGRSEAFF.

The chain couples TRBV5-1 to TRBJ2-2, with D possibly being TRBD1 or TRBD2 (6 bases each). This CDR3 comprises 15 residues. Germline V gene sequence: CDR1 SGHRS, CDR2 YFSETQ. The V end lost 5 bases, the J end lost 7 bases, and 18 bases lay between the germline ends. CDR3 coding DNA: TGCGCCAGCAGTCCTCAGGAGGGGGGCGGCGGGGAGCTGTTTTTT. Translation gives CASSPQEGGGGELFF.

The CDR3 bases are TGCAGCGTGGGGGGGCTAGCGGGGGCCACCGGGGAGCTGTTTTTT. Its translation is CSVGGLAGATGELFF. The V call is TRBV29-1, the J call TRBJ2-2; TRBD2 agrees at 10 bases. V was pared by 6 bases and J by 4 bases, with 8 bases of the junction left unmatched. CDR3 size: 15 residues. Germline-derived CDR1 and CDR2 are SQVTM and ANQGSEA.

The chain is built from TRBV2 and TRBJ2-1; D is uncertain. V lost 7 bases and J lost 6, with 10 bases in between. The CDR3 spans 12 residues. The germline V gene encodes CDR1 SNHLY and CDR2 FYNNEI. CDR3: CASKARLNEQFF. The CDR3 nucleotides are TGTGCCAGCAAAGCCCGGCTCAATGAGCAGTTCTTC. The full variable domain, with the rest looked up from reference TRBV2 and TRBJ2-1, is EPEVTQTPSHQVTQMGQEVILRCVPISNHLYFYWYRQILGQKVEFLVSFYNNEISEKSEIFDDQFSVERPDGSNFTLKIRSTKLEDSAMYFCASKARLNEQFFGPGTRLTVL.

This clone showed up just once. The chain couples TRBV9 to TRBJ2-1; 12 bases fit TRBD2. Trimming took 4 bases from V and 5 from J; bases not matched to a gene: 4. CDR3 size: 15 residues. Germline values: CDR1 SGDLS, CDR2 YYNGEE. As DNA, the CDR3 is TGTGCCAGCAGCCCTAGCGGGGGGGCTAACAATGAGCAGTTCTTC. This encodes CASSPSGGANNEQFF.

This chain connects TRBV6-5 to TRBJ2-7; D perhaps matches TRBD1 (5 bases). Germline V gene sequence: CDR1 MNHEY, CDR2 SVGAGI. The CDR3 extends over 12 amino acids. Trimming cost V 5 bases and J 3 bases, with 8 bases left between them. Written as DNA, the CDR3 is TGTGCCAGCAGTAATCAGGGCTACGAGCAGTACTTC. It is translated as CASSNQGYEQYF.

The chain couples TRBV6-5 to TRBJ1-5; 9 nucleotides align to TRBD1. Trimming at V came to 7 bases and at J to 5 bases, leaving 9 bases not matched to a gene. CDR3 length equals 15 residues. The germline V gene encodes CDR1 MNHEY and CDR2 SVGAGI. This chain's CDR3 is CASTGRDRVHQPQHF. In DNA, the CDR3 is TGTGCCAGCACCGGCCGGGACAGGGTTCATCAGCCCCAGCATTTT.

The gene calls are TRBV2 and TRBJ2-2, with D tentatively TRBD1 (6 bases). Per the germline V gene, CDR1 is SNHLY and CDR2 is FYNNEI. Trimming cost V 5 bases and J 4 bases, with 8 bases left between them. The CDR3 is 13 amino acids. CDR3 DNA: TGTGCCAGCAGTCAACAGGGCACCGGGGAGCTGTTTTTT. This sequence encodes CASSQQGTGELFF.

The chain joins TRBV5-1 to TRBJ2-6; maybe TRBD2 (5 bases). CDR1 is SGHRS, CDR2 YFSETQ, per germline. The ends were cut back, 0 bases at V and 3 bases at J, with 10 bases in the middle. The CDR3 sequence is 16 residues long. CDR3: CASSLAGDRGANVLTF. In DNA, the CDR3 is TGCGCCAGCAGCTTGGCCGGGGATCGTGGGGCCAACGTCCTGACTTTC. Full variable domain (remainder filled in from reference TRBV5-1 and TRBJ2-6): KAGVTQTPRYLIKTRGQQVTLSCSPISGHRSVSWYQQTPGQGLQFLFEYFSETQRNKGNFPGRFSGRQFSNSRSEMNVSTLELGDSALYLCASSLAGDRGANVLTFGAGSRLTVL.

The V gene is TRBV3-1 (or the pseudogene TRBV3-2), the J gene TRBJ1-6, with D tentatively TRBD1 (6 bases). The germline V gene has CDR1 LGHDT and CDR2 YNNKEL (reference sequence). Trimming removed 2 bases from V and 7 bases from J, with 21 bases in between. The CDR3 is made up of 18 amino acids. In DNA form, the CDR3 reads TGTGCCAGCAGCCAACAGGCAGGGAAAAAAGGGGGAAATTCACCCCTCCACTTT. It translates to CASSQQAGKKGGNSPLHF.

This CDR3 reads CASGTSSGGYNEQFF. CDR3 bases: TGTGCCAGCGGAACGTCTAGCGGGGGGTACAATGAGCAGTTCTTC. This chain joins TRBV2 and TRBJ2-1; TRBD2 aligns across 11 bases. CDR1 is SNHLY, CDR2 FYNNEI, per germline. Trimming cost V 8 bases and J 4 bases; bases outside gene matches: 7. This CDR3 comprises 15 residues.

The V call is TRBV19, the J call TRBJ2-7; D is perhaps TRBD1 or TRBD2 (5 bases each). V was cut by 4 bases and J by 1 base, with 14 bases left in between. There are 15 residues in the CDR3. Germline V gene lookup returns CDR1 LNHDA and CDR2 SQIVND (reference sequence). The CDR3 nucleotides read TGTGCCAGTAGTACCCAGAGGGGTTTATCCTACGAGCAGTACTTC. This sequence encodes CASSTQRGLSYEQYF.

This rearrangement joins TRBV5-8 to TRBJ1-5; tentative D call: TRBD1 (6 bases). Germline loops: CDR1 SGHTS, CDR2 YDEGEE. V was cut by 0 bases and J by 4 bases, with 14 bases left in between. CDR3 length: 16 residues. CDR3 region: CASSLEWGPSNQPQHF. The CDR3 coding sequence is TGTGCCAGCAGCTTGGAGTGGGGGCCTTCTAATCAGCCCCAGCATTTT. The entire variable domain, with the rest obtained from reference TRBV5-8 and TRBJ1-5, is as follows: EAGVTQSPTHLIKTRGQQATLRCSPISGHTSVYWYQQALGLGLQFLLWYDEGEERNRGNFPPRFSGRQFPNYSSELNVNALELEDSALYLCASSLEWGPSNQPQHFGDGTRLSIL.

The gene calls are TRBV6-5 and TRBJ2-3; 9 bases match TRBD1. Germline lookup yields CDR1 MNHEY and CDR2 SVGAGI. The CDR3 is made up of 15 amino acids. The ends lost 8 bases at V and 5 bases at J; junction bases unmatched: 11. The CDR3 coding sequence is TGTGCCAGCCCTCCTGGGACAGGGCGTCAAGATACGCAGTATTTT. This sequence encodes CASPPGTGRQDTQYF.

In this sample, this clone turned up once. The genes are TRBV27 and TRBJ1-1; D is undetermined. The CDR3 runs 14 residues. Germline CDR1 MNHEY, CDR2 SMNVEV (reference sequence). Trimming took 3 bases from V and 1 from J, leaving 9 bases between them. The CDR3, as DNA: TGTGCCAGCAGTTTTTTTCCCGAGAACACTGAAGCTTTCTTT. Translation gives CASSFFPENTEAFF.

CDR3 coding DNA: TGTGCCAGCATGCGAGCGGGGACCGGGGAGCTGTTTTTT. It translates to CASMRAGTGELFF. The gene calls are TRBV2 and TRBJ2-2; 7 positions agree with TRBD2. V shed 7 bases, J shed 5 bases, and the junction held 4 bases outside the gene matches. Looked up from germline, CDR1 is SNHLY and CDR2 is FYNNEI. The CDR3 runs 13 residues.